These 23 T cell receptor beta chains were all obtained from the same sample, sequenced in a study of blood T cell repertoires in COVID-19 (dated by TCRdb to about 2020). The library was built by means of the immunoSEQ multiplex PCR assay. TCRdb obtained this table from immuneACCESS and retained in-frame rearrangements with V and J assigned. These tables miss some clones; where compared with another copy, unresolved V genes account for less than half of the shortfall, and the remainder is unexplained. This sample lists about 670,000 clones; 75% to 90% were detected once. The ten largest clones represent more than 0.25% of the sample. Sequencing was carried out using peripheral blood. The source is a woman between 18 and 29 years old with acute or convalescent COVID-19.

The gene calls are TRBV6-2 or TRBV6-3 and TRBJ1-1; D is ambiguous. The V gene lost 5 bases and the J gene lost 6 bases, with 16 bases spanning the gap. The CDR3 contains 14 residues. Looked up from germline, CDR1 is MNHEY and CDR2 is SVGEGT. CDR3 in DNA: TGTGCCAGCAGTCGGAGCTTGGTTAAGTCTGAAGCTTTCTTT. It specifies CASSRSLVKSEAFF.

The CDR3 is CASSLVDRGGGYTF. CDR3 coding DNA: TGTGCCAGCAGCTTAGTCGACAGGGGCGGTGGCTACACCTTC. The chain uses TRBV11-2 and TRBJ1-2, with 8 nucleotides matching TRBD1. J gave up 7 bases and V 1 base, and 5 bases lay outside the gene matches. CDR3 length: 14 amino acids. Germline CDR1 and CDR2: SGHAT and FQNNGV. Full variable domain (outside the CDR3, taken from reference TRBV11-2 and TRBJ1-2): EAGVAQSPRYKIIEKRQSVAFWCNPISGHATLYWYQQILGQGPKLLIQFQNNGVVDDSQLPKDRFSAERLKGVDSTLKIQPAKLEDSAVYLCASSLVDRGGGYTFGSGTRLTVV.

The CDR3 DNA follows: TGCAGCGTTGCCCGGGACAATGGTGAAAAACTGTTTTTT. Translation: CSVARDNGEKLFF. The chain has TRBV29-1 and TRBJ1-4; D perhaps matches TRBD1 (6 bases). The length of the CDR3 is 13 residues. V lost 4 bases to trimming and J lost 7 bases, with 13 bases between them. CDR1 is SQVTM and CDR2 is ANQGSEA in the germline V gene.

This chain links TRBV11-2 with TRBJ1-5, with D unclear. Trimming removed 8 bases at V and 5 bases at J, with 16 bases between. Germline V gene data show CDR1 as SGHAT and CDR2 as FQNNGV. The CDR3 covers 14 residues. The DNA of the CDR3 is TGTGCCAGCTCAGTCGACCCCCGGGATCAGCCCCAGCATTTT. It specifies CASSVDPRDQPQHF.

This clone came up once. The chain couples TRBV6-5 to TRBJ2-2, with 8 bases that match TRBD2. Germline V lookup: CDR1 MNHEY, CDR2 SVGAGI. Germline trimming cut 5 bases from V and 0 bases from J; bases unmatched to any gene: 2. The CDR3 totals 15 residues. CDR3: CASSPGGPNTGELFF. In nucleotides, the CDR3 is TGTGCCAGCAGTCCGGGGGGGCCGAACACCGGGGAGCTGTTTTTT.

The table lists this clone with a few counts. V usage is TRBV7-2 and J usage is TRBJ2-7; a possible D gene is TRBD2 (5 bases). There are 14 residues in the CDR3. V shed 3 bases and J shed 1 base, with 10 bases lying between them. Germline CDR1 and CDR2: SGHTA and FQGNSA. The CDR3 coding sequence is TGTGCCAGCAGCTTGGAAGGACTTTCCTACGAGCAGTACTTC. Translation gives CASSLEGLSYEQYF.

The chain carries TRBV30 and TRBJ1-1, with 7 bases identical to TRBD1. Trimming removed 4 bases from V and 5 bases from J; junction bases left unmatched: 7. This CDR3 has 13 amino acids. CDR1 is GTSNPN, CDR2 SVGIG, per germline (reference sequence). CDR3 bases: TGTGCCTGGAACCCGTACAGGGGAACTGAAGCTTTCTTT. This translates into CAWNPYRGTEAFF.

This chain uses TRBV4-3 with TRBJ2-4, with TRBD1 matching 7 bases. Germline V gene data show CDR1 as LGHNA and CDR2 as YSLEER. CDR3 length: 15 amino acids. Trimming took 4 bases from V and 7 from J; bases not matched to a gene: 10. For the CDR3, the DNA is TGCGCCAGCAGCCTAGCTACGGGACAGACCAACATTCAGTACTTC. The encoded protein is CASSLATGQTNIQYF.

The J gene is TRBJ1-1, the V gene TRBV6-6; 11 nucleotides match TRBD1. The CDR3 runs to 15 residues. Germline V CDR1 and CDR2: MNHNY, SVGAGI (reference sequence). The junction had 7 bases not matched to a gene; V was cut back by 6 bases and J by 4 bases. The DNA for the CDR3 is TGTGCCAGCAGAAACCGGGACAGGGGGGGCACTGAAGCTTTCTTT. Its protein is CASRNRDRGGTEAFF.

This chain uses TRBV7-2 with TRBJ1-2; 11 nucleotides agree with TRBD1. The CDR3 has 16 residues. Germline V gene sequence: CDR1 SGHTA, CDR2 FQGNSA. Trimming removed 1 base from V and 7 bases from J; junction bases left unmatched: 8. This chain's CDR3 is CASSLGTGGARGGYTF. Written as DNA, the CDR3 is TGTGCCAGCAGCTTAGGGACAGGGGGCGCCCGGGGTGGCTACACCTTC.

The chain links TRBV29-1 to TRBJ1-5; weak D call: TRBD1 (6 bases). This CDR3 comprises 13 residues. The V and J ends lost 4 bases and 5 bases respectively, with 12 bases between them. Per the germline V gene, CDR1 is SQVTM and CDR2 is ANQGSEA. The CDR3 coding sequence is TGCAGCGTTGCCCAAAACAGGGATCAGCCCCAGCATTTT. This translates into CSVAQNRDQPQHF. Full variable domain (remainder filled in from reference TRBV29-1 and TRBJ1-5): SAVISQKPSRDICQRGTSLTIQCQVDSQVTMMFWYRQQPGQSLTLIATANQGSEATYESGFVIDKFPISRPNLTFSTLTVSNMSPEDSSIYLCSVAQNRDQPQHFGDGTRLSIL.

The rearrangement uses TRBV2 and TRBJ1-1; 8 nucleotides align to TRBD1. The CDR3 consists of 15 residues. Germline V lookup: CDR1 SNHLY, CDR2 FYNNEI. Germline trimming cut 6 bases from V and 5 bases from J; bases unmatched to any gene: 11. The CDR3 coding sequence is TGTGCCAGCAGGGGGGGACAGGTAGTTTCAACTGAAGCTTTCTTT. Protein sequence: CASRGGQVVSTEAFF.

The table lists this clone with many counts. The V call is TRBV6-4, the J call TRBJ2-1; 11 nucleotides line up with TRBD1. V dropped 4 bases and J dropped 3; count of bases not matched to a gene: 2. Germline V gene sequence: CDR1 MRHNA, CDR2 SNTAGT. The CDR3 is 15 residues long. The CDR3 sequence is CASSVGTGGYNEQFF. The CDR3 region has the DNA TGTGCCAGCAGTGTTGGGACAGGGGGCTACAATGAGCAGTTCTTC.

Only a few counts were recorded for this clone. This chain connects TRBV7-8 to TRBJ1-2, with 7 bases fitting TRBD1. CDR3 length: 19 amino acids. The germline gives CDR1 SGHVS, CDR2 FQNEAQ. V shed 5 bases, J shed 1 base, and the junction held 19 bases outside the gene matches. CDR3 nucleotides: TGTGCCAGCAGCCCTCGGGCTATCCGCGGGACAGCTGATAACTATGGCTACACCTTC. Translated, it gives CASSPRAIRGTADNYGYTF. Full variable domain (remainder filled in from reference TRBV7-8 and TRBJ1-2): GAGVSQSPRYKVAKRGQDVALRCDPISGHVSLFWYQQALGQGPEFLTYFQNEAQLDKSGLPSDRFFAERPEGSVSTLKIQRTQQEDSAVYLCASSPRAIRGTADNYGYTFGSGTRLTVV.

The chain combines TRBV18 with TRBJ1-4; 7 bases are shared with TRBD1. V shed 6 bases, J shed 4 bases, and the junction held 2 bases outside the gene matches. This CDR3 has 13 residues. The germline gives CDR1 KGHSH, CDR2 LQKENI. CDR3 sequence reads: CASSGTVNEKLFF. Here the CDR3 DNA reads TGTGCCAGCTCCGGGACAGTTAATGAAAAACTGTTTTTT. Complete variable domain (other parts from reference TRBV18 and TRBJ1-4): NAGVMQNPRHLVRRRGQEARLRCSPMKGHSHVYWYRQLPEEGLKFMVYLQKENIIDESGMPKERFSAEFPKEGPSILRIQQVVRGDSAAYFCASSGTVNEKLFFGSGTQLSVL.

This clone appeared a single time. Here the CDR3 DNA reads TGTGCCAGCAGCTTCCGCGGGGGCACAGATACGCAGTATTTT. The encoded protein is CASSFRGGTDTQYF. This rearrangement joins TRBV5-6 to TRBJ2-3, with D maybe TRBD2 (6 bases). V lost 2 bases and J 1 base, leaving 8 bases between the germline ends. The CDR3 loop spans 14 amino acids. The germline CDR1 and CDR2 sequences are SGHDT and YYEEEE.

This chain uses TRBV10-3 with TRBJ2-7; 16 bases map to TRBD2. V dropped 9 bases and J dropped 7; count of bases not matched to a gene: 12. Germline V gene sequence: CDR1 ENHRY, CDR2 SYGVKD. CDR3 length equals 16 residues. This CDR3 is CAIKSGTSGGAYEQYF. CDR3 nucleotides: TGTGCCATAAAATCCGGGACTAGCGGGGGGGCGTATGAGCAGTACTTC.

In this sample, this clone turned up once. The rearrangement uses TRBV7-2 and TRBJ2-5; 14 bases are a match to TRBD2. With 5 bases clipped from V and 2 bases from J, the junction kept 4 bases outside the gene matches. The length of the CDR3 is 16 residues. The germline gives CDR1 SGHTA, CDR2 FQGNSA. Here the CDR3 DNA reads TGTGCCAGCAGCCCCCGACTAGCGGGGGGGCAAGAGACCCAGTACTTC. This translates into CASSPRLAGGQETQYF.

The CDR3 DNA sequence: TGTGCCAGCAGTGGAACAGGGGTCAATGAGCAGTTCTTC. It is translated as CASSGTGVNEQFF. This chain joins TRBV25-1 and TRBJ2-1; 7 bases are a match to TRBD1. CDR3 length: 13 amino acids. Germline CDR1 and CDR2: MGHDK and SYGVNS. J was trimmed by 6 bases and V by 4 bases; bases with no gene match: 3.

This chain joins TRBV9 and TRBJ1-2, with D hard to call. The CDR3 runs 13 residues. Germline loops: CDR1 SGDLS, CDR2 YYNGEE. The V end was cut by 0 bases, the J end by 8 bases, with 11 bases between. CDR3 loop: CASSVVADSGYTF. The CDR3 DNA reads TGTGCCAGCAGCGTAGTGGCAGATTCGGGCTACACCTTC.

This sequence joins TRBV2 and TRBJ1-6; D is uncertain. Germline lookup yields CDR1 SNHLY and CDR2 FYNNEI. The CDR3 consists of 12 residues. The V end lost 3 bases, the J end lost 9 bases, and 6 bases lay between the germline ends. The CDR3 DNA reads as TGTGCCAGCAGTGATAGAGCTTCACCCCTCCACTTT. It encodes CASSDRASPLHF.

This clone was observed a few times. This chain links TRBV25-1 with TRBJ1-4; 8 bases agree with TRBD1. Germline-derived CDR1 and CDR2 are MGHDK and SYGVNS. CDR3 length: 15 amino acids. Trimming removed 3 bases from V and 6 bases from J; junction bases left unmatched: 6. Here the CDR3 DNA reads TGTGCCAGCAGTGAGCAGGACAGGGCCGATGAAAAACTGTTTTTT. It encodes CASSEQDRADEKLFF.

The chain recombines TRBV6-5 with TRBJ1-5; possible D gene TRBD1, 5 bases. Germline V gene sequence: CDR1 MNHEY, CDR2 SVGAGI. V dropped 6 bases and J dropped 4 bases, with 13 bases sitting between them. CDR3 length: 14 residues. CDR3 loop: CASSPDSQNQPQHF. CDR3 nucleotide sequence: TGTGCCAGCAGCCCCGACAGTCAAAATCAGCCCCAGCATTTT.